Listed below are T cell receptor beta chains from one sample, sequenced in a study of blood T cell repertoires in COVID-19. Clones were sequenced by immunoSEQ multiplex PCR, and TCRdb holds only the in-frame ones, with some missing. Among more than 130,000 clones, 84% were seen once, and the ten largest hold just under 9%. Sequenced material: peripheral blood. The source of these receptors is a woman older than 75 in a cohort sampled during active or convalescent COVID-19. CDR3s include the opening cysteine and the closing phenylalanine or tryptophan. A D gene is named only where the DNA matches it firmly. Clone sizes are given selectively: once, few, many, or a class where the clone is expanded.

CDR3,DNA,length,D,J,size,V
CATSVPPGQAVTNQETQYF,TGTGCCACCAGTGTTCCCCCCGGACAGGCCGTAACCAACCAAGAGACCCAGTACTTC,19,TRBD1,TRBJ2-5,.,TRBV24-1
CASSQASNTIYF,TGTGCCAGCAGCCAAGCTTCGAACACCATATATTTT,12,.,TRBJ1-3,.,TRBV14
CASSPRTGANQPQHF,TGTGCCAGCAGTCCACGGACAGGCGCGAATCAGCCCCAGCATTTT,15,TRBD1,TRBJ1-5,.,TRBV6-2/TRBV6-3
CASHSGPPLMNTEAFF,TGTGCCAGCCATTCCGGTCCCCCACTAATGAACACTGAAGCTTTCTTT,16,.,TRBJ1-1,.,TRBV7-8
CASSHPGGTGNTGELFF,TGTGCCAGCAGCCACCCAGGGGGGACAGGGAACACCGGGGAGCTGTTTTTT,17,TRBD1,TRBJ2-2,few,TRBV4-2
CASSRDRNQETQYF,TGTGCCAGTAGTCGGGACAGGAACCAAGAGACCCAGTACTTC,14,TRBD1,TRBJ2-5,.,TRBV19
CARGTGTDTQYF,TGTGCCAGAGGGACAGGCACAGATACGCAGTATTTT,12,TRBD1,TRBJ2-3,.,TRBV7-9
CATSPGGAGAGELFF,TGTGCCACCAGTCCAGGGGGCGCGGGGGCCGGGGAGCTGTTTTTT,15,.,TRBJ2-2,.,TRBV24-1
CASSRTSGGTDTQYF,TGTGCCAGCAGCCGTACCAGCGGGGGAACAGATACGCAGTATTTT,15,TRBD2,TRBJ2-3,.,TRBV3-1/TRBV3-2
CASSPKLAGGPDEQFF,TGTGCCAGCTCACCTAAACTAGCGGGGGGGCCCGATGAGCAGTTCTTC,16,TRBD2,TRBJ2-1,.,TRBV18
CASTMTGTGQNSPLHF,TGTGCCAGTACCATGACCGGGACAGGGCAAAATTCACCCCTCCACTTT,16,TRBD1,TRBJ1-6,.,TRBV19
CASSFSGRGYTF,TGTGCCAGCAGTTTTTCAGGAAGAGGCTACACCTTC,12,.,TRBJ1-2,.,TRBV12-3/TRBV12-4
CASSLGPPDTQYF,TGTGCCAGCAGCTTGGGTCCTCCAGATACGCAGTATTTT,13,.,TRBJ2-3,.,TRBV5-5
CASSLIRRGGQETQYF,TGCGCCAGCAGCTTAATTCGGCGGGGGGGCCAAGAGACCCAGTACTTC,16,TRBD2,TRBJ2-5,.,TRBV5-1
CASTPLRSGNTIYF,TGTGCCAGCACCCCCCTCCGCTCTGGAAACACCATATATTTT,14,.,TRBJ1-3,once,TRBV6-5
CASSQDLGREKLFF,TGTGCCAGCAGCCAAGATCTGGGGCGGGAAAAACTGTTTTTT,14,.,TRBJ1-4,.,TRBV4-2
CASSDDRLVNQPQHF,TGTGCCAGCAGTGATGACAGGCTAGTAAATCAGCCCCAGCATTTT,15,.,TRBJ1-5,.,TRBV2
CASSLGGETTQYF,TGTGCCAGCAGCTTAGGGGGGGAGACTACGCAGTATTTT,13,.,TRBJ2-3,.,TRBV11-3
CASSERTGRSSYNSPLHF,TGCGCCAGCAGTGAACGGACTGGCAGGAGCTCCTATAATTCACCCCTCCACTTT,18,.,TRBJ1-6,few,TRBV10-1
CASSAGQGAGTEAFF,TGTGCCAGCAGCGCCGGACAGGGGGCGGGGACTGAAGCTTTCTTT,15,TRBD1,TRBJ1-1,.,TRBV9
CSVEKGLRGYGETQYF,TGCAGCGTTGAGAAGGGGCTCAGAGGATATGGGGAGACCCAGTACTTC,16,.,TRBJ2-5,.,TRBV29-1
CASSELPGIKPQHF,TGTGCCAGCAGTGAATTACCGGGAATCAAGCCCCAGCATTTT,14,.,TRBJ1-5,few,TRBV6-1
CASSKTGGQAPLHF,TGTGCCAGCAGCAAAACAGGGGGCCAAGCACCCCTCCACTTT,14,TRBD1,TRBJ1-6,.,TRBV14
CASSRSQTGNYGYTF,TGCGCCAGCAGCCGGTCCCAGACAGGGAACTATGGCTACACCTTC,15,TRBD1,TRBJ1-2,.,TRBV4-3
CATSDSRVRTQHF,TGTGCCACCAGTGATTCCAGGGTTCGGACCCAGCATTTT,13,.,TRBJ1-5,.,TRBV24-1
CASSLEGGFYEQYF,TGCGCCAGCAGCTTAGAAGGGGGTTTCTACGAGCAGTACTTC,14,.,TRBJ2-7,.,TRBV5-1
CASSYSAFAREQLFF,TGTGCCAGCAGTTACTCAGCATTCGCCAGGGAACAACTGTTTTTT,15,.,TRBJ1-4,.,TRBV6-5
CASSELRQGDGELFF,TGTGCCAGCAGTGAACTGCGTCAGGGGGACGGGGAGCTGTTTTTT,15,TRBD1,TRBJ2-2,few,TRBV6-1
CSASNDRDTGELFF,TGCAGTGCTAGTAACGACAGAGACACCGGGGAGCTGTTTTTT,14,.,TRBJ2-2,once,TRBV20-1
CASSLYTTDTQYF,TGTGCCAGCAGCTTGTACACCACAGATACGCAGTATTTT,13,.,TRBJ2-3,.,TRBV5-8
CASSRNRADTIYF,TGTGCCAGCAGCCGAAACAGGGCGGACACCATATATTTT,13,.,TRBJ1-3,.,TRBV7-8
CASSLIQGRGYTF,TGTGCCAGCAGTTTAATACAGGGTCGCGGCTACACCTTC,13,.,TRBJ1-2,.,TRBV12-3/TRBV12-4
CASSPAVGAGNTIYF,TGTGCCAGCAGCCCCGCGGTTGGGGCTGGGAACACCATATATTTT,15,.,TRBJ1-3,.,TRBV9
CASSLSVSGANVLTF,TGTGCCAGCAGCTTATCGGTCTCTGGGGCCAACGTCCTGACTTTC,15,.,TRBJ2-6,.,TRBV7-9
CASSSSLAGDQETQYF,TGTGCCAGCAGTTCATCGCTAGCGGGGGACCAAGAGACCCAGTACTTC,16,TRBD2,TRBJ2-5,.,TRBV6-5
CATSGLSSSGTDTQYF,.,16,.,TRBJ2-3,once,TRBV24-1
CASSLGVFGNTIYF,TGTGCCAGCAGCTTAGGAGTGTTTGGAAACACCATATATTTT,14,.,TRBJ1-3,.,TRBV7-2
CASSVAWGGSYEQYF,TGTGCCAGCAGTGTGGCTTGGGGGGGCTCCTACGAGCAGTACTTC,15,TRBD2,TRBJ2-7,.,TRBV2
CASSSSFGSYEQYF,TGTGCCAGCAGCTCCTCGTTCGGCTCCTACGAGCAGTACTTC,14,.,TRBJ2-7,.,TRBV7-9
CATSRGSNEKLFF,TGTGCCACCAGCAGAGGCAGTAATGAAAAACTGTTTTTT,13,.,TRBJ1-4,.,TRBV15
CASSLTSGDTGGQYF,TGTGCCAGCAGCTTGACTAGCGGGGACACAGGGGGCCAGTACTTC,15,TRBD2,TRBJ2-5,.,TRBV6-5
CASSLGQAVDGYTF,TGTGCCAGCAGCTTGGGACAGGCGGTAGATGGCTACACCTTC,14,TRBD1,TRBJ1-2,.,TRBV7-9
CASKVTGVGNQPQHF,TGTGCCAGTAAAGTAACAGGGGTTGGCAATCAGCCCCAGCATTTT,15,TRBD1,TRBJ1-5,.,TRBV19
CAIWGGQGYGYTF,TGTGCCATCTGGGGGGGACAGGGATATGGCTACACCTTC,13,TRBD1,TRBJ1-2,.,TRBV10-3
CASSSYTGGNQPQHF,TGTGCCAGCAGCTCCTATACGGGGGGCAATCAGCCCCAGCATTTT,15,.,TRBJ1-5,.,TRBV7-9
CAIPSSSYEQYF,TGTGCCATCCCCTCGAGCTCCTACGAGCAGTACTTC,12,.,TRBJ2-7,few,TRBV27
CASSQDVEGSYNEQFF,TGCGCCAGCAGCCAAGATGTGGAGGGTTCCTACAATGAGCAGTTCTTC,16,.,TRBJ2-1,many,TRBV4-1
CASLRGLAGTDTQYF,TGTGCCAGCTTACGTGGACTAGCGGGCACAGATACGCAGTATTTT,15,TRBD2,TRBJ2-3,.,TRBV18
CASIPGGARGTEAFF,TGTGCCAGCATCCCCGGGGGGGCGCGAGGCACTGAAGCTTTCTTT,15,.,TRBJ1-1,.,TRBV6-2/TRBV6-3
CASSLWSRKNIQYF,TGTGCCAGCAGTTTATGGTCCAGGAAAAACATTCAGTACTTC,14,.,TRBJ2-4,.,TRBV28
CASSPLMNTEAFF,TGTGCCAGCAGCCCTTTAATGAACACTGAAGCTTTCTTT,13,.,TRBJ1-1,.,TRBV14
CASSQNGAPYEQYF,TGTGCCAGCAGCCAAAATGGGGCACCCTACGAGCAGTACTTC,14,.,TRBJ2-7,.,TRBV3-1/TRBV3-2
CASSEVSRAREKLFF,TGTGCCAGCAGTGAAGTAAGCAGGGCGAGGGAAAAACTGTTTTTT,15,.,TRBJ1-4,.,TRBV25-1
CASSLPGVDIQYF,TGTGCCAGCAGCCTCCCAGGGGTGGACATTCAGTACTTC,13,.,TRBJ2-4,.,TRBV14
CASSGLQGPNYGYTF,TGTGCCAGCAGTGGATTACAGGGGCCAAACTATGGCTACACCTTC,15,TRBD1,TRBJ1-2,few,TRBV2
CASRRGSGIHSGNTIYF,TGTGCCAGCAGGAGGGGGTCAGGGATCCACTCTGGAAACACCATATATTTT,17,.,TRBJ1-3,.,TRBV9
CASSQEPRGSVEQFF,TGTGCCAGCAGCCAAGAGCCCAGGGGCTCTGTTGAGCAGTTCTTC,15,.,TRBJ2-1,once,TRBV3-1/TRBV3-2